This T cell receptor (beta chain) was found in a study of cytomegalovirus exposure and HLA in healthy donors. This clone has just one count. The antigen remains unidentified. The study, taken as a whole, reports: Most CMV-associated TCR beta chains appeared HLA-restricted in a later analysis. There were under 200 TCR beta chains listed as cytomegalovirus-associated.

A multiplex PCR was run with 60 Vbeta primers and 13 Jbeta primers. In the original analysis: Later reanalysis found 70 million to 95 million unique TCR beta chains, approximately 11 million of them shared. The method was immunoSEQ multiplex PCR; TCRdb's version includes in-frame clones alone and lacks a portion of them. That table supplies the V and J calls and clone size; D and trimming were determined from the DNA. The sample contains about 200,000 clones, 82% of which appear only once. The source material was PBMCs. This TCR derives from a boy aged 2-9 years in good health and CMV-seronegative.

The CDR3: CASSPYGDEQYF. In DNA, the CDR3 is TGCGCCAGCAGCCCATACGGGGACGAGCAGTACTTC. This chain connects TRBV4-1 to TRBJ2-7, with D possibly matching TRBD2 (5 bases). Germline assignment: CDR1 MGHRA and CDR2 YSYEKL. Trimming took 4 bases from V and 5 from J, leaving 9 bases between them. The CDR3 runs to 12 residues.